The 22 T cell receptor beta chains below were found in one sample sequenced in a study of human T cells and chemical hapten exposure. Time point in this sample: patch test 3, about 24 weeks after DPC sensitization. As to treatment: therapeutic diphenylcyclopropenone sensitization with weekly scalp DPC. TCRdb re-derived calls from the RACE reads in MiXCR, one entry per CDR3 protein. The sample lists more than 150,000 distinct CDR3 sequences; 24% were seen once. The material sequenced was whole blood, taken in connection with sensitization to the hapten diphenylcyclopropenone (DPC). The source of these receptors is a woman between 40 and 50 years old with alopecia areata. Some clones in this sample may be carry-over from other donors' samples.

This clonotype was seen a few times. V gene TRBV7-3 combines with J gene TRBJ2-3; no clear D gene. Trimming took off 3 bases at V and 6 bases at J, with 10 bases between the two ends. The CDR3 has 13 amino acids. Germline CDR1 reads SGHTA; CDR2 reads FQGTGA. The CDR3: CASSFASPDTQYF. Here the CDR3 DNA reads TGTGCCAGCAGCTTTGCCAGTCCGGATACGCAGTATTTT. Variable domain in full (rest from reference TRBV7-3 and TRBJ2-3): GAGVSQTPSNKVTEKGKYVELRCDPISGHTALYWYRQSLGQGPEFLIYFQGTGAADDSGLPNDRFFAVRPEGSVSTLKIQRTERGDSAVYLCASSFASPDTQYFGPGTRLTVL.

This clonotype was observed a few times. This chain uses TRBV10-3 with TRBJ2-5, with D perhaps given as TRBD1 or TRBD2 (5 bases each). V gave up 0 bases and J gave up 7 bases, with 12 bases separating them. The CDR3 has 14 residues. Germline V gives CDR1 ENHRY, CDR2 SYGVKD. The CDR3 DNA sequence: TGTGCCATCAGTGAGTCGAGAGGGGTCAGGACCCAGTACTTC. Translation: CAISESRGVRTQYF.

This clonotype was picked up a small number of times. The genes are TRBV9 and TRBJ2-2; D unresolved. Deletions cut 4 bases from V and 11 bases from J, with 12 bases between. Germline CDR1 reads SGDLS; CDR2 reads YYNGEE. The CDR3 has 12 residues. CDR3 in DNA: TGTGCCAGCAGCCCCCCTCTGGGAGAGCTGTTTTTT. Translation gives CASSPPLGELFF.

This clonotype was detected ten times or more. The chain carries TRBV10-3 and TRBJ1-3; the D gene is possibly TRBD1 (6 bases). Germline assignment: CDR1 ENHRY and CDR2 SYGVKD. Trimming removed 10 bases from V and 3 bases from J, with 19 bases in between. This CDR3 has 15 residues. The CDR3 loop reads CATRPGALVGNTIYF. CDR3 in DNA: TGTGCCACCCGACCGGGGGCCCTGGTTGGAAACACCATATATTTT.

The chain recombines TRBV3-1 with TRBJ2-7; 7 positions match TRBD2. The germline V gene has CDR1 LGHDT and CDR2 YNNKEL (reference sequence). CDR3 length: 13 residues. V was clipped by 5 bases and J by 6 bases; unmatched bases: 7. The CDR3 region has the DNA TGTGCCAGCAGCGCTCGGGAGGCAGGCGAGCAGTACTTC. It codes for CASSAREAGEQYF.

The V gene is TRBV5-1, the J gene TRBJ2-5; a weak D match, TRBD2 (6 bases). The germline V and J ends were trimmed by 0 bases and 3 bases, with 12 bases remaining between them. In germline, CDR1 is SGHRS, CDR2 YFSETQ. The CDR3 sequence is 15 residues long. CDR3 sequence (DNA): TGCGCCAGCAGCTTGGGGGCTAGCGTTAAAGAGACCCAGTACTTC. It yields the protein CASSLGASVKETQYF.

The genes are TRBV5-1 and TRBJ1-6, with D uncertain. The ends were cut back, 0 bases at V and 5 bases at J, with 9 bases in the middle. The CDR3 is 15 amino acids. Germline V lookup: CDR1 SGHRS, CDR2 YFSETQ. CDR3 sequence reads: CASSLVPENNSPLHF. The CDR3 DNA reads TGCGCCAGCAGCTTGGTACCAGAAAATAATTCACCCCTCCACTTT.

This clonotype occurred once. The chain combines TRBV6-4 with TRBJ1-2; 7 bases are a match to TRBD1. V lost 2 bases, J lost 3 bases, and 6 bases stayed unmatched. Per germline, CDR1 MRHNA and CDR2 SNTAGT. The CDR3 contains 15 residues. CDR3: CASSDTSTGDYGYTF. The CDR3 nucleotides read TGTGCCAGCAGTGACACTAGCACAGGGGACTATGGCTACACCTTC.

The chain couples TRBV7-2 to TRBJ2-1; 9 nucleotides match TRBD2. The CDR3 loop spans 18 amino acids. The germline CDR1 and CDR2 sequences are SGHTA and FQGNSA. The V gene end was trimmed by 6 bases and the J gene end by 1 base; junction bases not matched to a gene: 13. The CDR3 sequence: CASRTRASSGISYNEQFF. The CDR3 region has the DNA TGTGCCAGCAGGACTAGGGCGTCTAGCGGGATTTCCTACAATGAGCAGTTCTTC.

The rearrangement joins TRBV9 to TRBJ1-5, with 7 bases aligning to TRBD1. The CDR3 runs 15 residues. With 3 bases clipped from V and 7 bases from J, the junction kept 10 bases outside the gene matches. Germline CDR1 is SGDLS and CDR2 is YYNGEE. CDR3 loop: CASSALGGAGQPQHF. The CDR3 DNA sequence: TGTGCCAGCAGCGCCTTAGGGGGCGCAGGGCAGCCCCAGCATTTT.

The V and J genes are TRBV9 and TRBJ2-3, with D possibly being TRBD1 (5 bases). The CDR3 contains 14 residues. Trimming took 3 bases from V and 6 from J, leaving 14 bases between them. Looked up from germline, CDR1 is SGDLS and CDR2 is YYNGEE. In nucleotides, the CDR3 is TGTGCCAGCAGCGCGGATATAACAGGTGATACGCAGTATTTT. Protein: CASSADITGDTQYF. The variable domain in full, completed from reference TRBV9 and TRBJ2-3, reads DSGVTQTPKHLITATGQRVTLRCSPRSGDLSVYWYQQSLDQGLQFLIQYYNGEERAKGNILERFSAQQFPDLHSELNLSSLELGDSALYFCASSADITGDTQYFGPGTRLTVL.

This clonotype was picked up a small number of times. The chain combines TRBV7-2 with TRBJ2-1; TRBD2 aligns across 8 bases. After removal of 2 bases from V and 0 bases from J, the junction contained 6 bases not matched to a gene. This CDR3 comprises 17 residues. Germline values: CDR1 SGHTA, CDR2 FQGNSA. The CDR3 spells CASSLISGRGSYNEQFF. DNA for the CDR3: TGTGCCAGCAGCTTAATCAGCGGGAGAGGCTCCTACAATGAGCAGTTCTTC.

The rearrangement links TRBV18 to TRBJ1-1; TRBD1 matches at 7 bases. This CDR3 is 14 amino acids long. Trimming cost V 6 bases and J 1 base; bases outside gene matches: 5. The germline gives CDR1 KGHSH, CDR2 LQKENI. CDR3 DNA sequence: TGTGCCAGCTCCATGGGACAGAAGAACACTGAAGCTTTCTTT. Translated: CASSMGQKNTEAFF.

The V call is TRBV29-1, the J call TRBJ2-1, with 10 positions matching TRBD1. Germline values: CDR1 SQVTM, CDR2 ANQGSEA. V trimming: 6 bases; J trimming: 4 bases; junction bases outside the gene matches: 6. This CDR3 has 14 residues. The CDR3 spells CSVTRDRGYNEQFF. CDR3 DNA: TGCAGCGTAACCCGGGACAGGGGTTACAATGAGCAGTTCTTC.

This clonotype was picked up a small number of times. The rearrangement joins TRBV11-2 to TRBJ2-1, with D perhaps TRBD2 (6 bases). The V gene's germline CDR1 is SGHAT and CDR2 FQNNGV. The CDR3 contains 16 residues. V lost 0 bases to trimming and J lost 2 bases, with 11 bases between them. This CDR3 is CASSLERDSAYNEQFF. The CDR3 bases are TGTGCCAGCAGCTTAGAGCGGGACTCAGCCTACAATGAGCAGTTCTTC. Drawing the rest from reference TRBV11-2 and TRBJ2-1, the complete variable domain is EAGVAQSPRYKIIEKRQSVAFWCNPISGHATLYWYQQILGQGPKLLIQFQNNGVVDDSQLPKDRFSAERLKGVDSTLKIQPAKLEDSAVYLCASSLERDSAYNEQFFGPGTRLTVL.

This clonotype was seen many times. The chain carries TRBV28 and TRBJ1-5, with a possible D match to TRBD1 (5 bases). The germline CDR1 and CDR2 sequences are MDHEN and SYDVKM. The CDR3 spans 14 residues. Trimming stripped 5 bases from V and 2 bases from J, with 10 bases between. The CDR3 bases are TGTGCCAGCAGTCCATGGGACGGCAATCAGCCCCAGCATTTT. This encodes CASSPWDGNQPQHF.

This clonotype was seen a few times. The V call is TRBV30, the J call TRBJ2-3, with no clear D. The V and J ends lost 3 bases and 6 bases respectively, with 7 bases between them. Germline values: CDR1 GTSNPN, CDR2 SVGIG (reference sequence). The CDR3 is made up of 11 amino acids. The CDR3 DNA sequence: TGTGCCTGGAGCCGTACGGATACGCAGTATTTT. Its translation is CAWSRTDTQYF.

The CDR3 sequence: CASFLGASGRIPYEQYF. CDR3 nucleotides: TGCGCCAGCTTCCTGGGGGCTAGCGGGAGGATTCCCTACGAGCAGTACTTC. V and J are TRBV5-1 and TRBJ2-7; TRBD2 matches 11 bases. V was pared by 7 bases and J by 2 bases, with 14 bases of the junction left unmatched. The CDR3 is made up of 17 amino acids. Germline V CDR1 and CDR2: SGHRS, YFSETQ.

J is TRBJ2-7 and V is TRBV6-2 or TRBV6-3; maybe TRBD1 (6 bases). Germline V gene lookup returns CDR1 MNHEY and CDR2 SVGEGT. This CDR3 comprises 13 residues. V lost 5 bases and J lost 4, with 12 bases in between. CDR3: CASSRDTLYEQYF. For the CDR3, the DNA is TGTGCCAGCAGTCGGGACACCCTATACGAGCAGTACTTC.

This clonotype showed up just a few times. The chain combines TRBV20-1 with TRBJ1-5, with D perhaps TRBD1 (6 bases). The germline V and J ends were trimmed by 3 bases and 11 bases, with 17 bases remaining between them. This CDR3 region has 13 residues. CDR1 and CDR2 (germline): DFQATT, SNEGSKA (reference sequence). CDR3 residues: CSASGDTLSTQHF. The DNA of the CDR3 is TGCAGTGCTAGCGGGGACACCTTATCGACCCAGCATTTT.

The chain employs TRBV15 and TRBJ2-7; D may be TRBD1 (6 bases). CDR3 length: 15 residues. Looked up from germline, CDR1 is LNHNV and CDR2 is YYDKDF (reference sequence). With 3 bases removed from V and 7 bases from J, the gap between germline ends came to 19 bases. The CDR3 nucleotides are TGTGCCACCAGCAGTTTGGGGGCAGGGGAGTGGGAGCAGTACTTC. Translation: CATSSLGAGEWEQYF.

This chain links TRBV10-3 with TRBJ2-5, with D maybe TRBD2 (5 bases). The CDR3 covers 14 residues. Trimming took off 0 bases at V and 7 bases at J, with 12 bases between the two ends. In germline, CDR1 is ENHRY, CDR2 SYGVKD. CDR3 sequence reads: CAISESRGAVTQYF. CDR3 DNA sequence: TGTGCCATCAGTGAGTCGCGCGGAGCGGTGACCCAGTACTTC.